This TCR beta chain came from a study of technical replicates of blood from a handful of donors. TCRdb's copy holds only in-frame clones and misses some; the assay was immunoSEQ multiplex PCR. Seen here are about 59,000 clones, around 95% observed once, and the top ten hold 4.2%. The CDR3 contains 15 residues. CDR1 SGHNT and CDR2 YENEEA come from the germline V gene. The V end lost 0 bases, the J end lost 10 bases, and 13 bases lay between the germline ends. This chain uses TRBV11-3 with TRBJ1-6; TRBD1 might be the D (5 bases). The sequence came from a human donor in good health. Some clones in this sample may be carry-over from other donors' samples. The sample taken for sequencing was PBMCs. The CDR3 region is CASSLDPPRQSPLHF. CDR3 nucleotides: TGTGCCAGCAGCTTAGATCCCCCGAGACAGTCACCCCTCCACTTT.